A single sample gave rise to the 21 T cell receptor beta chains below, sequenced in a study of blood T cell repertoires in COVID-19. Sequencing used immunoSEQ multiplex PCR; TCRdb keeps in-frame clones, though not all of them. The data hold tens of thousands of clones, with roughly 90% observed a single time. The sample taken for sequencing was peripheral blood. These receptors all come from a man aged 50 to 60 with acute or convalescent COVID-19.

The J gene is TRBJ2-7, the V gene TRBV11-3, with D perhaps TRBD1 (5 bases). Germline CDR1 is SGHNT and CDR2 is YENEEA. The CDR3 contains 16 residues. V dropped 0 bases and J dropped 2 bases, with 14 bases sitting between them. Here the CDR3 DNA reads TGTGCCAGCAGCTTAGAAAGGGGCGAGAGCACCTACGAGCAGTACTTC. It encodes CASSLERGESTYEQYF.

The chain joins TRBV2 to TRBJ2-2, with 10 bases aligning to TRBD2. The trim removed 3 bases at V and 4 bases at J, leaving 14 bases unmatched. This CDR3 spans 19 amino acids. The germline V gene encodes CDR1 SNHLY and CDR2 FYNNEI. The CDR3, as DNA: TGTGCCAGCAGTGATTGGACTAGCGGAGATAGGAGAAGCACCGGGGAGCTGTTTTTT. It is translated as CASSDWTSGDRRSTGELFF. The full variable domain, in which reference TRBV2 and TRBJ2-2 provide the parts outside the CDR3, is EPEVTQTPSHQVTQMGQEVILRCVPISNHLYFYWYRQILGQKVEFLVSFYNNEISEKSEIFDDQFSVERPDGSNFTLKIRSTKLEDSAMYFCASSDWTSGDRRSTGELFFGEGSRLTVL.

For the CDR3, the DNA is TGCAGCGTTGGGACAGGGGAGACCCAGTACTTC. The encoded protein is CSVGTGETQYF. V gene TRBV29-1 combines with J gene TRBJ2-5; TRBD1 matches 8 bases. The ends lost 4 bases at V and 5 bases at J; junction bases unmatched: 0. From germline, CDR1 is SQVTM and CDR2 ANQGSEA. The CDR3 has 11 amino acids. Full variable domain (remainder filled in from reference TRBV29-1 and TRBJ2-5): SAVISQKPSRDICQRGTSLTIQCQVDSQVTMMFWYRQQPGQSLTLIATANQGSEATYESGFVIDKFPISRPNLTFSTLTVSNMSPEDSSIYLCSVGTGETQYFGPGTRLLVL.

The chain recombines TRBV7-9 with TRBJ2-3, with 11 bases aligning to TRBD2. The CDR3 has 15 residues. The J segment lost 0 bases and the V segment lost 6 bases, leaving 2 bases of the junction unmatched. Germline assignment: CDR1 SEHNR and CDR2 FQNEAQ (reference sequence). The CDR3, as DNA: TGTGCCAGCAGAGGGACTAGCGGCAGCACAGATACGCAGTATTTT. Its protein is CASRGTSGSTDTQYF.

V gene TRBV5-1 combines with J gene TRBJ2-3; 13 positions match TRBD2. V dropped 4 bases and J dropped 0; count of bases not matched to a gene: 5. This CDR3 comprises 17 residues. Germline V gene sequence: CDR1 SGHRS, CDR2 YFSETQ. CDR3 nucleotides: TGCGCCAGCAGCATAGGACTAGCGGGAGAGAGCACAGATACGCAGTATTTT. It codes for CASSIGLAGESTDTQYF.

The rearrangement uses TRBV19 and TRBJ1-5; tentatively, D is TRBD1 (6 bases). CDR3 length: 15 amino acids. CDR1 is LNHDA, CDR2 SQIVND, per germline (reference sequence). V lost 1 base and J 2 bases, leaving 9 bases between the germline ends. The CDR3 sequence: CASSIAGGGNQPQHF. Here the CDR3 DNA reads TGTGCCAGTAGTATAGCGGGGGGCGGCAATCAGCCCCAGCATTTT.

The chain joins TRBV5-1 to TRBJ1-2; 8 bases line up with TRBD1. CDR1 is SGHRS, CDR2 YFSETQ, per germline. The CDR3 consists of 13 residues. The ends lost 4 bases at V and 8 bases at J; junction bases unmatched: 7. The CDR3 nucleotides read TGCGCCAGCAGCCTCCAGGGGGCTGAGGGCTACACCTTC. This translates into CASSLQGAEGYTF.

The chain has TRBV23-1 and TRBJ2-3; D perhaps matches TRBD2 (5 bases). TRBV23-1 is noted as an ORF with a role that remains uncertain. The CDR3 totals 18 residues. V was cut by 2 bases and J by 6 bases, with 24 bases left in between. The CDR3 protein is CASSQQALAAPNGDTQYF. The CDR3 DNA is TGCGCCAGCAGTCAACAGGCGCTAGCAGCCCCTAATGGGGATACGCAGTATTTT.

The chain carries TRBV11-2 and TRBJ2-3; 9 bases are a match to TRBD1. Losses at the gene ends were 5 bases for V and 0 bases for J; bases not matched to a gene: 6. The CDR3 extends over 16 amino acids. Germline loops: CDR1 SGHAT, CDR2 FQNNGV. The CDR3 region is CASSRTGTGSTDTQYF. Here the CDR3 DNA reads TGTGCCAGCAGCAGAACCGGGACAGGGAGCACAGATACGCAGTATTTT.

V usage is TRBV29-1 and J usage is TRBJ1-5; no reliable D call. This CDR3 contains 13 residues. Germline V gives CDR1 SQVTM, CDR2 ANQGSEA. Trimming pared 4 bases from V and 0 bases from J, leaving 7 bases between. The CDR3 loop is CSVGINSNQPQHF. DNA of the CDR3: TGCAGCGTTGGTATAAATAGCAATCAGCCCCAGCATTTT.

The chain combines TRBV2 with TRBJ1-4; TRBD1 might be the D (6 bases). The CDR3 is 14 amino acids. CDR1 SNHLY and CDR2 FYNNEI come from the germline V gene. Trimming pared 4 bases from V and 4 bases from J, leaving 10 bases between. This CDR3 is CASSGGQRNEKLFF. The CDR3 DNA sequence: TGTGCCAGCAGTGGCGGACAGCGTAATGAAAAACTGTTTTTT.

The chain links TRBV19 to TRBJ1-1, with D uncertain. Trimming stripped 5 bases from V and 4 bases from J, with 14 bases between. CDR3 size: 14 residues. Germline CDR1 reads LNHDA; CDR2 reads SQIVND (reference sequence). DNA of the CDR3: TGTGCCAGTAGTCGGGGAGGGAAGGGCACTGAAGCTTTCTTT. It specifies CASSRGGKGTEAFF.

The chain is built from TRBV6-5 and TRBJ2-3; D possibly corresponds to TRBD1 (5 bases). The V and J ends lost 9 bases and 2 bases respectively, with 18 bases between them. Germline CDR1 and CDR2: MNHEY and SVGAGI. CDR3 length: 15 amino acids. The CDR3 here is CASSPFQGLTDTQYF. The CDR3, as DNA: TGTGCCAGTTCTCCATTCCAGGGCCTCACAGATACGCAGTATTTT.

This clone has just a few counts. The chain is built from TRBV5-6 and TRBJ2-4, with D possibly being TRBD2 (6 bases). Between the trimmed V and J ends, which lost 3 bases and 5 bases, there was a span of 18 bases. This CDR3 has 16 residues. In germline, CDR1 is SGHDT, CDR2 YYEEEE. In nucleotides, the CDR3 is TGTGCCAGCAGCTCCGGGACTGTTGGTAGCGAAAACATTCAGTACTTC. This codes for CASSSGTVGSENIQYF.

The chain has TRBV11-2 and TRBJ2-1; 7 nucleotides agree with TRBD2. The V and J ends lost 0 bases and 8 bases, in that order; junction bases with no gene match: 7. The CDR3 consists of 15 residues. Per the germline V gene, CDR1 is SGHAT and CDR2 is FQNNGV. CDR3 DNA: TGTGCCAGCAGCTTAGATTCAGGACTAGACTATGAGCAGTTCTTC. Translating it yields CASSLDSGLDYEQFF.

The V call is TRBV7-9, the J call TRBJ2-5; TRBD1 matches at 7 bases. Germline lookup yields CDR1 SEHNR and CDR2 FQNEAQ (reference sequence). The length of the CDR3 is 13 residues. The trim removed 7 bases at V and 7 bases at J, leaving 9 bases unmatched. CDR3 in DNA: TGTGCCAGCACCTGGACAGGTCCGGGGACCCAGTACTTC. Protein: CASTWTGPGTQYF. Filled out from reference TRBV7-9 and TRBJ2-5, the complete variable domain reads DTGVSQNPRHKITKRGQNVTFRCDPISEHNRLYWYRQTLGQGPEFLTYFQNEAQLEKSRLLSDRFSAERPKGSFSTLEIQRTEQGDSAMYLCASTWTGPGTQYFGPGTRLLVL.

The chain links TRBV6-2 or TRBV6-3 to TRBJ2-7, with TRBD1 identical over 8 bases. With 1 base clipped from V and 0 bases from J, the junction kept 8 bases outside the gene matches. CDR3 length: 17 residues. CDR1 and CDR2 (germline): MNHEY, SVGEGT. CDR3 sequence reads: CASSYYGTGRRSYEQYF. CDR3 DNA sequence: TGTGCCAGCAGTTACTACGGGACAGGTAGACGCTCCTACGAGCAGTACTTC.

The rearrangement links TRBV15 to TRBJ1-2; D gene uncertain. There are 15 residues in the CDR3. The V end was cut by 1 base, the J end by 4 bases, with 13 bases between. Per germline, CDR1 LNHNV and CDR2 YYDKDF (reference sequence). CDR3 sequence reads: CATSRVSGRGYGYTF. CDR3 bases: TGTGCCACCAGCAGAGTATCTGGGCGGGGCTATGGCTACACCTTC. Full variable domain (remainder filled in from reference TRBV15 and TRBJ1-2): DAMVIQNPRYQVTQFGKPVTLSCSQTLNHNVMYWYQQKSSQAPKLLFHYYDKDFNNEADTPDNFQSRRPNTSFCFLDIRSPGLGDTAMYLCATSRVSGRGYGYTFGSGTRLTVV.

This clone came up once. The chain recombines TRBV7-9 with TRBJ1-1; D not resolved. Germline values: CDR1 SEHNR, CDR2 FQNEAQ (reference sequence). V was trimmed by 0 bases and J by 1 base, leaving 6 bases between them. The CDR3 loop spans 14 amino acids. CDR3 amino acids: CASSLASGNTEAFF. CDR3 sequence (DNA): TGTGCCAGCAGCTTAGCGTCAGGGAACACTGAAGCTTTCTTT.

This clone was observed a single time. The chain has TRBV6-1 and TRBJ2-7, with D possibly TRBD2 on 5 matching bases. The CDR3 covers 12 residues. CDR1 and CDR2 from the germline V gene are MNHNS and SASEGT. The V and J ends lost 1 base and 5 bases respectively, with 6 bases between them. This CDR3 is CASSEGGNEQYF. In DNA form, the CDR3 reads TGTGCCAGCAGTGAAGGAGGGAACGAGCAGTACTTC.

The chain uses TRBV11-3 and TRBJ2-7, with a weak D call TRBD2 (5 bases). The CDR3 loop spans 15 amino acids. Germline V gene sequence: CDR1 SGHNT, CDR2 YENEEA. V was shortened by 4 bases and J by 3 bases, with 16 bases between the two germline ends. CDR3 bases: TGTGCCAGCAGCTCCCCCCTCGGGATCGACTACGAGCAGTACTTC. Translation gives CASSSPLGIDYEQYF.